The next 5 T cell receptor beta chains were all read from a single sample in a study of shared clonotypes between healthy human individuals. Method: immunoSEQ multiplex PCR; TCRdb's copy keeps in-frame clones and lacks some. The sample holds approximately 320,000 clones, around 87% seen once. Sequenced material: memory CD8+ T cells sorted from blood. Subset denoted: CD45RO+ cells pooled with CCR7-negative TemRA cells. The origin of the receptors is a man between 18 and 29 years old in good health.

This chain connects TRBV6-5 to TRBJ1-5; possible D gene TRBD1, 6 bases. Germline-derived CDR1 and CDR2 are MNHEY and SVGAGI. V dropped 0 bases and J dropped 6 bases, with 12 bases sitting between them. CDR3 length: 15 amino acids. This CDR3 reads CASSYSSGAGQPQHF. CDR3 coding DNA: TGTGCCAGCAGTTACTCCTCAGGGGCAGGTCAGCCCCAGCATTTT.

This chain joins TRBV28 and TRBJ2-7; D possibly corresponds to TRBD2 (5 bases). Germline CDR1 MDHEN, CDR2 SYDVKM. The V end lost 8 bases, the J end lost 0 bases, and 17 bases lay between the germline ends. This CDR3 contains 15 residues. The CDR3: CASRDGKALSYEQYF. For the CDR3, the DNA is TGTGCCAGCCGCGACGGGAAGGCCCTCTCCTACGAGCAGTACTTC.

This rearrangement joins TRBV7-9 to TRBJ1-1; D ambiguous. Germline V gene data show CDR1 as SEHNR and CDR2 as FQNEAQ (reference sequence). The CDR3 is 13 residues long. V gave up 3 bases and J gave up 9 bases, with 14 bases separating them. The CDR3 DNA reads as TGTGCCAGCAGCTTTCATGAGGTCTTTAAAGCTTTCTTT. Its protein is CASSFHEVFKAFF.

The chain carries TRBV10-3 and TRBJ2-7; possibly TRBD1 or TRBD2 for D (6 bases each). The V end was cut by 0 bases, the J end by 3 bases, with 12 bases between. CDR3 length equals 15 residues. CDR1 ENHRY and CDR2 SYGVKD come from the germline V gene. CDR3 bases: TGTGCCATCAGTGAGTCCCAGGGGAGGAACTACGAGCAGTACTTC. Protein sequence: CAISESQGRNYEQYF.

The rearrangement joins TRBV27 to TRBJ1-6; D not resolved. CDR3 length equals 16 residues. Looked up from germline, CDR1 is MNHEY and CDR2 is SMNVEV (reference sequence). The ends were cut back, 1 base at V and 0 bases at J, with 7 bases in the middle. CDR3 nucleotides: TGTGCCAGCAGTTTATGGGCCAGCTCCTATAATTCACCCCTCCACTTT. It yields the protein CASSLWASSYNSPLHF.